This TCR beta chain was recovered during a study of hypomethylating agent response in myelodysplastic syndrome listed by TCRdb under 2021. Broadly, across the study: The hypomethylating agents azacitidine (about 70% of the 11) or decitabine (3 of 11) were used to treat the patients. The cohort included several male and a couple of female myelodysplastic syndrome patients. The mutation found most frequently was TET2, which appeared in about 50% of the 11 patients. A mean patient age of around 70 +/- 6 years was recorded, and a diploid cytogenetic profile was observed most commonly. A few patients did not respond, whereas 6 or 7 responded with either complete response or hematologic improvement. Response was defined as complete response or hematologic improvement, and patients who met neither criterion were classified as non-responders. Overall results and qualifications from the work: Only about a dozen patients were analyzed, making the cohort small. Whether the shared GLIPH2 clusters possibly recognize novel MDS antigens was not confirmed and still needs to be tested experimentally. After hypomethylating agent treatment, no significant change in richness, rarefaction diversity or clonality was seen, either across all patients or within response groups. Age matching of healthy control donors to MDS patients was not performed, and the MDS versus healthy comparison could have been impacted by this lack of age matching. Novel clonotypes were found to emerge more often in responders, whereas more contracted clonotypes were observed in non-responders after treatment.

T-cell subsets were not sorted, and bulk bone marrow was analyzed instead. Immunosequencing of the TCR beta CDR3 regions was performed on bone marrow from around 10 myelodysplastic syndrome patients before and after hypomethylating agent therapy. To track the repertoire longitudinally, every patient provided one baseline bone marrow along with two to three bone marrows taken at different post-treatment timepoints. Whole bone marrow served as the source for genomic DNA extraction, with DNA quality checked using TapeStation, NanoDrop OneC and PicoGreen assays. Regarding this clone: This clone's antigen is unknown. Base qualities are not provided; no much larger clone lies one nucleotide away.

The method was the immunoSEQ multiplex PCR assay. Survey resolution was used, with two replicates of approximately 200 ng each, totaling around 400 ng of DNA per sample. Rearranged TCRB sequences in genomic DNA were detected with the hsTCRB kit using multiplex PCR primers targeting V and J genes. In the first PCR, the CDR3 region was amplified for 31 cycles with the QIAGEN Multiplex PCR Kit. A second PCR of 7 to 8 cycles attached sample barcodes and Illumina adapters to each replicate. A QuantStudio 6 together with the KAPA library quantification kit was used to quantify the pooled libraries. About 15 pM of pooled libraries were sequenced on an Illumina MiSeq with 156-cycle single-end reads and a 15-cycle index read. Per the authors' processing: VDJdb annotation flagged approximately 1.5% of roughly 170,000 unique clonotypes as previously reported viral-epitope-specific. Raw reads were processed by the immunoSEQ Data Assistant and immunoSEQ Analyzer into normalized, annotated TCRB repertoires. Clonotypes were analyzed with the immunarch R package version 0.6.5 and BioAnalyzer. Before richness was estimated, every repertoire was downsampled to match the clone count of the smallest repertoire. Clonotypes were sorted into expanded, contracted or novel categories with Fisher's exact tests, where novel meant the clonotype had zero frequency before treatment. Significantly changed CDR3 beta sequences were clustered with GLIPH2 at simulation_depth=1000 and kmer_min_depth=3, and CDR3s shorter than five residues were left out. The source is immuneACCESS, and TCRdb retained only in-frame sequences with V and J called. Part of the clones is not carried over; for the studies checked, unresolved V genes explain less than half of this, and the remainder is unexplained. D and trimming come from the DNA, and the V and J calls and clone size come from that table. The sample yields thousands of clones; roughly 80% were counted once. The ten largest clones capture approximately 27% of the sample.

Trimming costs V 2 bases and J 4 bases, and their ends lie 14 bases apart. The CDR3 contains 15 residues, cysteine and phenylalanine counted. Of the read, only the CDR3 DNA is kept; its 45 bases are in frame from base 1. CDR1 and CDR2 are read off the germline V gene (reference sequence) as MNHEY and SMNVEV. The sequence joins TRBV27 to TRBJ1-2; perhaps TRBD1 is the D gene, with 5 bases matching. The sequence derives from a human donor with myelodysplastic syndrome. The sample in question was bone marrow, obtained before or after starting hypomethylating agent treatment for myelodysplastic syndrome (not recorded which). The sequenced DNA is TGTGCCAGCAGTTTAACGATTGGGACCAGCTATGGCTACACCTTC. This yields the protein CASSLTIGTSYGYTF.